These 32 T cell receptor beta chains were all obtained from the same sample, sequenced in a study of beta chain features in type 1 diabetes. Isolated RNA was reverse transcribed in full, so expressed TCRB transcripts were sequenced. Using immunoSEQ multiplex PCR, the repertoire was profiled, and TCRdb retains in-frame clones only, with some absent. The sample holds approximately 300,000 clones, 11% seen once. Sequenced sample: naive CD4+ T cells from blood. These receptors all come from a woman aged 25-40 years in good health.

CDR3 coding DNA: TGTGCCAGCAGCCAAGATATGAGGGAGACCCAGTACTTC. Encoded protein: CASSQDMRETQYF. The V and J genes are TRBV4-2 and TRBJ2-5; the D is unclear. The CDR3 extends over 13 amino acids. CDR1 is LGHNA and CDR2 is YNFKEQ in the germline V gene. V lost 0 bases, J lost 5 bases, and 7 bases lay in between.

This clone was observed a handful of times. The genes are TRBV18 and TRBJ2-1; 14 nucleotides match TRBD2. The J segment lost 7 bases and the V segment lost 4 bases, leaving 3 bases of the junction unmatched. CDR3 length equals 15 residues. Germline V gene lookup returns CDR1 KGHSH and CDR2 LQKENI. DNA for the CDR3: TGTGCCAGCTCACAGGGACTAGCGGGAGAGAATGAGCAGTTCTTC. Translating gives CASSQGLAGENEQFF.

This sequence joins TRBV13 and TRBJ2-7; the match to TRBD1 covers 10 bases. V trimming: 3 bases; J trimming: 6 bases; junction bases outside the gene matches: 8. This CDR3 has 15 residues. In germline, CDR1 is PRHDT, CDR2 FYEKMQ (reference sequence). In DNA, the CDR3 is TGTGCCAGCAGCTTCCTAGGACAGGGGGTATCCGAGCAGTACTTC. It specifies CASSFLGQGVSEQYF.

CDR3 bases: TGTGCCAGCAGAGGTGGCGGGGGTTACAATGAGCAGTTCTTC. Amino acids: CASRGGGGYNEQFF. The chain has TRBV2 and TRBJ2-1; 7 nucleotides align to TRBD2. This CDR3 has 14 residues. The V gene end was trimmed by 6 bases and the J gene end by 4 bases; junction bases not matched to a gene: 6. Germline loops: CDR1 SNHLY, CDR2 FYNNEI. The full variable domain, completed using reference TRBV2 and TRBJ2-1, is EPEVTQTPSHQVTQMGQEVILRCVPISNHLYFYWYRQILGQKVEFLVSFYNNEISEKSEIFDDQFSVERPDGSNFTLKIRSTKLEDSAMYFCASRGGGGYNEQFFGPGTRLTVL.

In its sample, this clone was seen a few times. The V and J genes are TRBV9 and TRBJ2-3, with D perhaps matching TRBD2 (6 bases). The germline V gene has CDR1 SGDLS and CDR2 YYNGEE. The CDR3 loop spans 17 amino acids. V dropped 0 bases and J dropped 0 bases, with 14 bases sitting between them. CDR3 nucleotide sequence: TGTGCCAGCAGCGTAGAGGGGAGGCGCATAAGCACAGATACGCAGTATTTT. The encoded protein is CASSVEGRRISTDTQYF.

This clone was recorded a few times. The V call is TRBV29-1, the J call TRBJ2-2, with D possibly matching TRBD1 (6 bases). Germline values: CDR1 SQVTM, CDR2 ANQGSEA. The CDR3 sequence is 15 residues long. V lost 6 bases and J 4 bases, leaving 18 bases between the germline ends. The chain's CDR3 is CSVGPNRVGTGELFF. CDR3 DNA: TGCAGCGTAGGCCCTAACAGGGTAGGCACCGGGGAGCTGTTTTTT.

This clone was seen more than once but under ten times. The chain employs TRBV30 and TRBJ2-1, with TRBD2 identical over 7 bases. This CDR3 region has 16 residues. The junction had 12 bases not matched to a gene; V was cut back by 0 bases and J by 7 bases. In germline, CDR1 is GTSNPN, CDR2 SVGIG (reference sequence). The CDR3, as DNA: TGTGCCTGGAGTGTCTGGACTAGTATTGGGCTGAATGAGCAGTTCTTC. Its protein product is CAWSVWTSIGLNEQFF.

The chain joins TRBV7-2 to TRBJ1-3, with unresolved D. The germline V gene encodes CDR1 SGHTA and CDR2 FQGNSA. With 0 bases removed from V and 3 bases from J, the gap between germline ends came to 12 bases. The CDR3 runs to 16 residues. The CDR3 loop reads CASSLASVGYGNTIYF. The CDR3 region has the DNA TGTGCCAGCAGCTTAGCTTCGGTTGGTTATGGAAACACCATATATTTT.

The chain employs TRBV7-2 and TRBJ2-7, with 11 bases matching TRBD2. This CDR3 has 15 residues. CDR1 SGHTA and CDR2 FQGNSA come from the germline V gene. V was pared by 3 bases and J by 1 base, with 2 bases of the junction left unmatched. In DNA, the CDR3 is TGTGCCAGCAGCTTTACTAGCGGGGGTTCCTACGAGCAGTACTTC. It encodes CASSFTSGGSYEQYF. Using reference TRBV7-2 and TRBJ2-7 for the parts outside the CDR3, the full variable domain is GAGVSQSPSNKVTEKGKDVELRCDPISGHTALYWYRQSLGQGLEFLIYFQGNSAPDKSGLPSDRFSAERTGGSVSTLTIQRTQQEDSAVYLCASSFTSGGSYEQYFGPGTRLTVT.

This clone was found a few times. The V call is TRBV28, the J call TRBJ2-7, with D tentatively TRBD1 (6 bases). Trimming took 7 bases from V and 2 from J, leaving 18 bases between them. The CDR3 is made up of 15 amino acids. CDR1 is MDHEN and CDR2 is SYDVKM in the germline V gene. The CDR3 DNA sequence: TGTGCCAGCACCCCCGGGTTCCAGGGGACCTACGAGCAGTACTTC. Translated: CASTPGFQGTYEQYF.

This clone was seen only a few times. The rearrangement uses TRBV11-2 and TRBJ2-7, with 8 bases that match TRBD2. Trimming took 1 base from V and 0 from J; bases not matched to a gene: 2. Germline CDR1 SGHAT, CDR2 FQNNGV. The CDR3 totals 15 residues. This CDR3 reads CASSLVAGTSYEQYF. The CDR3 bases are TGTGCCAGCAGCTTAGTAGCGGGAACCTCCTACGAGCAGTACTTC.

This clone was observed a few times. V usage is TRBV7-4 and J usage is TRBJ2-1, with 12 bases fitting TRBD2. The CDR3 has 19 amino acids. V trimming: 1 base; J trimming: 2 bases; junction bases outside the gene matches: 9. Per the germline V gene, CDR1 is SGHVT and CDR2 is SQSDAQ. CDR3 in amino acids: CASSLVWTSGKGTYNEQFF. CDR3 nucleotides: TGTGCCAGCAGCTTAGTGTGGACTAGCGGGAAGGGCACCTACAATGAGCAGTTCTTC.

This clone has a handful of counts. This chain links TRBV19 with TRBJ2-1; 13 bases are shared with TRBD2. The J segment lost 10 bases and the V segment lost 7 bases, leaving 10 bases of the junction unmatched. Germline V gene sequence: CDR1 LNHDA, CDR2 SQIVND (reference sequence). The CDR3 loop spans 15 amino acids. As DNA, the CDR3 is TGTGCCAGTAACCAAGGACTAGCGGGAGAAGAGGAGCAGTTCTTC. Its translation is CASNQGLAGEEEQFF. The full variable domain, its missing parts supplied by reference TRBV19 and TRBJ2-1, is DGGITQSPKYLFRKEGQNVTLSCEQNLNHDAMYWYRQDPGQGLRLIYYSQIVNDFQKGDIAEGYSVSREKKESFPLTVTSAQKNPTAFYLCASNQGLAGEEEQFFGPGTRLTVL.

The table lists this clone with a few counts. This chain joins TRBV15 and TRBJ2-7, with D perhaps matching TRBD1 (6 bases). This CDR3 is built from 13 residues. From germline, CDR1 is LNHNV and CDR2 YYDKDF (reference sequence). The germline V and J ends were trimmed by 1 base and 3 bases, with 7 bases remaining between them. The CDR3 loop reads CATSRGGHYEQYF. In DNA, the CDR3 is TGTGCCACCAGCAGAGGGGGACACTACGAGCAGTACTTC.

The V call is TRBV7-2, the J call TRBJ2-5; D gene unclear. The germline V and J ends were trimmed by 5 bases and 2 bases, with 12 bases remaining between them. CDR3 length: 14 residues. The germline CDR1 and CDR2 sequences are SGHTA and FQGNSA. In nucleotides, the CDR3 is TGTGCCAGCAGCCAACCGCCAGGACAAGAGACCCAGTACTTC. Protein sequence: CASSQPPGQETQYF. The variable domain in full, with the rest retrieved from reference TRBV7-2 and TRBJ2-5, is GAGVSQSPSNKVTEKGKDVELRCDPISGHTALYWYRQSLGQGLEFLIYFQGNSAPDKSGLPSDRFSAERTGGSVSTLTIQRTQQEDSAVYLCASSQPPGQETQYFGPGTRLLVL.

This clone was picked up a small number of times. V gene TRBV7-3 combines with J gene TRBJ1-1; TRBD1 matches 7 bases. V shed 0 bases and J 1 base; nucleotides not matched to a gene: 5. Per the germline V gene, CDR1 is SGHTA and CDR2 is FQGTGA. CDR3 length: 16 amino acids. The CDR3 sequence: CASSLTPGGANTEAFF. The CDR3 nucleotides are TGTGCCAGCAGCTTAACACCAGGGGGAGCGAACACTGAAGCTTTCTTT.

The J gene is TRBJ2-5, the V gene TRBV27, with TRBD1 matching 9 bases. Trimming took 8 bases from V and 4 from J; bases not matched to a gene: 2. This CDR3 comprises 12 residues. Per germline, CDR1 MNHEY and CDR2 SMNVEV (reference sequence). CDR3 in amino acids: CASRTGVETQYF. DNA of the CDR3: TGTGCCAGCCGGACAGGGGTAGAGACCCAGTACTTC.

The genes are TRBV6-5 and TRBJ1-1; possibly TRBD1 for D (5 bases). CDR3 length equals 15 residues. CDR1 MNHEY and CDR2 SVGAGI come from the germline V gene. Trimming pared 6 bases from V and 5 bases from J, leaving 19 bases between. CDR3 in amino acids: CASRTLQGRSTEAFF. The CDR3 DNA sequence: TGTGCCAGCAGAACCCTCCAGGGTAGATCGACTGAAGCTTTCTTT.

The CDR3 loop is CASSLAGGGVYNEQFF. For the CDR3, the DNA is TGCGCCAGCAGCTTGGCCGGAGGAGGGGTCTACAATGAGCAGTTCTTC. V usage is TRBV5-1 and J usage is TRBJ2-1, with D tentatively TRBD2 (6 bases). The ends were cut back, 0 bases at V and 3 bases at J, with 13 bases in the middle. Germline V gene lookup returns CDR1 SGHRS and CDR2 YFSETQ. The CDR3 is 16 amino acids.

V is TRBV6-6 and J is TRBJ2-1; 8 bases fit TRBD2. Losses at the gene ends were 6 bases for V and 0 bases for J; bases not matched to a gene: 4. The CDR3 length is 15 residues. Germline CDR1 MNHNY, CDR2 SVGAGI (reference sequence). CDR3 coding DNA: TGTGCCAGCAGCCCGGGACTAGGCTCCTACAATGAGCAGTTCTTC. It specifies CASSPGLGSYNEQFF.

The V call is TRBV27, the J call TRBJ2-7, with no clear D. Per germline, CDR1 MNHEY and CDR2 SMNVEV (reference sequence). The CDR3 is 15 amino acids. V lost 3 bases and J 0 bases, leaving 12 bases between the germline ends. The CDR3 DNA is TGTGCCAGCAGTTTGGGTGGTGGGCCCTCCTACGAGCAGTACTTC. It is translated as CASSLGGGPSYEQYF.

This clone showed up just a few times. J is TRBJ2-1 and V is TRBV2; 10 positions agree with TRBD1. V dropped 7 bases and J dropped 9; count of bases not matched to a gene: 12. The CDR3 has 15 residues. CDR1 is SNHLY, CDR2 FYNNEI, per germline. CDR3: CASTPDRGRPREQFF. In nucleotides, the CDR3 is TGTGCCAGCACCCCTGACAGGGGGCGGCCCCGTGAGCAGTTCTTC.

The V call is TRBV2, the J call TRBJ2-7; D is possibly TRBD2 (5 bases). CDR1 SNHLY and CDR2 FYNNEI come from the germline V gene. The CDR3 covers 13 residues. Trimming removed 10 bases from V and 6 bases from J, with 19 bases in between. Here the CDR3 DNA reads TGTGCCACCGCCATTGAAGTCCGGGGCGAGCAGTACTTC. Its translation is CATAIEVRGEQYF.

This chain connects TRBV27 to TRBJ2-3; D ambiguous. V lost 0 bases to trimming and J lost 0 bases, with 4 bases between them. The CDR3 covers 14 residues. Germline CDR1 is MNHEY and CDR2 is SMNVEV (reference sequence). In nucleotides, the CDR3 is TGTGCCAGCAGTTTATCCACTAGCACAGATACGCAGTATTTT. Its protein product is CASSLSTSTDTQYF.

This clone was observed a few times. CDR3 bases: TGTGCCGTGCAGGGCTACAATGAGCAGTTCTTC. Its protein product is CAVQGYNEQFF. V is TRBV28 and J is TRBJ2-1; TRBD1 is a possible D gene (5 bases). This CDR3 is 11 amino acids long. With 11 bases removed from V and 3 bases from J, the gap between germline ends came to 8 bases. The germline V gene encodes CDR1 MDHEN and CDR2 SYDVKM. The complete variable domain, with remaining parts taken from reference TRBV28 and TRBJ2-1, reads DVKVTQSSRYLVKRTGEKVFLECVQDMDHENMFWYRQDPGLGLRLIYFSYDVKMKEKGDIPEGYSVSREKKERFSLILESASTNQTSMYLCAVQGYNEQFFGPGTRLTVL.

The V and J genes are TRBV6-1 and TRBJ1-1; D uncertain. Between the trimmed V and J ends, which lost 4 bases and 5 bases, there was a span of 11 bases. CDR3 length: 13 amino acids. Germline loops: CDR1 MNHNS, CDR2 SASEGT. The CDR3 DNA is TGTGCCAGCAGTGTATCCGGGGAAACTGAAGCTTTCTTT. Encoded protein: CASSVSGETEAFF.

V gene TRBV11-2 combines with J gene TRBJ2-2; tentatively, D is TRBD1 (7 bases). The CDR3 length is 17 residues. The germline V and J ends were trimmed by 5 bases and 3 bases, with 19 bases remaining between them. The germline V gene encodes CDR1 SGHAT and CDR2 FQNNGV. For the CDR3, the DNA is TGTGCCAGCAGCCCCCTGCGGACAGGAGGGGACACCGGGGAGCTGTTTTTT. This encodes CASSPLRTGGDTGELFF.

This clone was observed a few times. This chain links TRBV14 with TRBJ2-2; 10 bases match TRBD2. The CDR3 runs to 15 residues. Germline CDR1 reads SGHDN; CDR2 reads FVKESK. J gave up 4 bases and V 4 bases, and 3 bases lay outside the gene matches. In nucleotides, the CDR3 is TGTGCCAGCAGCCCGCTAGCGGGAGCCACCGGGGAGCTGTTTTTT. Encoded protein: CASSPLAGATGELFF.

The chain has TRBV7-8 and TRBJ2-7, with 11 bases lining up with TRBD2. Germline CDR1 and CDR2: SGHVS and FQNEAQ. The CDR3 covers 15 residues. The junction had 5 bases not matched to a gene; V was cut back by 5 bases and J by 2 bases. The CDR3 DNA follows: TGTGCCAGCAGCCCGGGACTAGCGGCCCCCTACGAGCAGTACTTC. Translating gives CASSPGLAAPYEQYF.

This rearrangement joins TRBV18 to TRBJ1-5; 8 nucleotides line up with TRBD1. The V and J ends lost 5 bases and 2 bases, in that order; junction bases with no gene match: 8. Germline V gene sequence: CDR1 KGHSH, CDR2 LQKENI. This CDR3 comprises 16 residues. CDR3: CASSSGQGGGNQPQHF. The CDR3 bases are TGTGCCAGCTCATCTGGACAGGGAGGCGGCAATCAGCCCCAGCATTTT.

V gene TRBV2 combines with J gene TRBJ2-5, with 7 positions matching TRBD2. Looked up from germline, CDR1 is SNHLY and CDR2 is FYNNEI. The CDR3 contains 13 residues. J was trimmed by 2 bases and V by 7 bases; bases with no gene match: 4. The CDR3 nucleotides read TGTGCCAGCATTGCTAGCGGACAAGAGACCCAGTACTTC. It encodes CASIASGQETQYF.

The chain links TRBV5-1 to TRBJ2-1; 7 nucleotides align to TRBD2. Germline V gene data show CDR1 as SGHRS and CDR2 as YFSETQ. The CDR3 sequence is 13 residues long. The V and J ends lost 4 bases and 5 bases, in that order; junction bases with no gene match: 3. The CDR3: CASSSGDDNEQFF. The CDR3 region has the DNA TGCGCCAGCAGCAGCGGGGACGACAATGAGCAGTTCTTC.